The rows below give T cell receptor beta chains drawn from one sample of a study of long-term antiretroviral therapy in people with HIV. TCRdb keeps only in-frame clones here, not all; method: immunoSEQ multiplex PCR. This table has tens of thousands of clones, about four fifths appearing once. The sample here was unsorted PBMCs, taken 0.2 years after starting antiretroviral therapy. These receptors originate from a woman aged 25 to 39 with HIV. Both conserved end residues are trimmed from each CDR3. The order of the fields is J gene, V gene, CDR3 protein.

>TRBJ1-5|TRBV19
ASSTGPPFGNSNQPQH
>TRBJ1-2|TRBV7-2
ASSPGTDYGYT
>TRBJ1-2|TRBV9
ASSAQTGLDGYT
>TRBJ1-1|TRBV4-1
ASSPLRMGVSEAF
>TRBJ1-1|TRBV5-1
ASSLTQGNTEAF
>TRBJ2-4|TRBV4-2
ASSPLGGNIQY
>TRBJ2-1|TRBV7-2
ASSGLANSYNEQF
>TRBJ1-6|TRBV7-3
ASSVSSRSPLH
>TRBJ1-4|TRBV14
ASSPRLNEKLF
>TRBJ1-5|TRBV7-2
ASSRNAGNQPQH
>TRBJ1-4|TRBV19
ASTRDDREKLF
>TRBJ1-6|TRBV5-1
ASSSDSSSSYNSPLH
>TRBJ1-2|TRBV27
ASSSGAGYT
>TRBJ1-6|TRBV19
ASSPQGGLQGLKHSPLH
>TRBJ1-5|TRBV5-1
ASSFGGDNQPQH
>TRBJ2-3|TRBV6-5
ASRAPGRGEY
>TRBJ1-5|TRBV5-1
ASSDGTVNQPQH
>TRBJ1-1|TRBV19
ASRPRGGNTEAF
>TRBJ2-1|TRBV2
ASPWDGNYNEQF
>TRBJ1-6|TRBV7-8
ASSPLRLGRSNSPLH
>TRBJ2-1|TRBV11-3
ASSPGLNNEQF
>TRBJ2-7|TRBV5-6
ASKTRDTSSYEQY
>TRBJ1-1|TRBV5-1
ASTRGEGVFLNTEAF
>TRBJ1-3|TRBV7-6
ASSLVTGGIPPSGNTIY
>TRBJ1-3|TRBV7-3
ASSIQGTGNTIY
>TRBJ1-1|TRBV7-3
ASSFSQGTEAF
>TRBJ1-5|TRBV28
ASSLNSNQPQH
>TRBJ1-1|TRBV12-5
ASGLGTVFMNTEAF
>TRBJ2-5|TRBV5-1
ASSLGTSGYQETQY
>TRBJ2-2|TRBV6-5
ASSPNPGQPGELF
>TRBJ1-1|TRBV15
ATIMKTGGNTEAF
>TRBJ1-6|TRBV15
ATSRDSVTNNSPLH
>TRBJ1-1|TRBV25-1
ASSGRGRSEAF
>TRBJ2-2|TRBV19
ASSMGRANTGELF
>TRBJ2-3|TRBV5-1
ASSVASGGKSDTQY
>TRBJ2-7|TRBV5-5
ASSATGMAIYEQY
>TRBJ2-5|TRBV6-5
ASSYGTGWGETQY
>TRBJ2-7|TRBV4-1
ASSLNISPYYEQY
>TRBJ2-7|TRBV10-3
AIQTGTYEQY
>TRBJ1-1|TRBV6-1
ASSENTEAF
>TRBJ2-5|TRBV7-3
ASSLKAAGTGFRETQY
>TRBJ2-4|TRBV2
ASRGFAKNIQY
>TRBJ2-3|TRBV6-1
ASSVLHFGFSTDTQY
>TRBJ1-4|TRBV4-2
ASSPRPRGDHEKLF
>TRBJ2-3|TRBV5-1
ASSFTLRRTDGVDTQY
>TRBJ2-2|TRBV10-3
ASATTSPVSGELF
>TRBJ2-6|TRBV7-6
ASSLGDWRGANVLT
>TRBJ2-3|TRBV6-5
ASSYSPGASTDTQY
>TRBJ2-2|TRBV5-1
ASSLDGTGELF
>TRBJ1-1|TRBV10-2
ASIRGPYPTEAF
>TRBJ1-1|TRBV30
AWRFGLFRRTKGDEAF
>TRBJ1-3|TRBV30
AWSVGTSPGNTIY
>TRBJ2-6|TRBV29-1
SVEDTSGANVLT
>TRBJ1-2|TRBV2
ASNRGTNYGYT